This TCR beta chain was obtained from a study of OX40 agonist ivuxolimab in advanced cancers. To note about this clone: Its antigen is undetermined.

Repertoires were generated with immunoSEQ multiplex PCR, while TCRdb's copy carries only in-frame clones and drops some. Here the sample spans approximately 70,000 clones, 80% to 85% being singletons. This CDR3 is built from 13 residues. V was trimmed by 6 bases and J by 1 base, leaving 9 bases between them. The germline gives CDR1 LNHDA, CDR2 SQIVND (reference sequence). Notes on the study in general: The mean number of expanded clones was higher in CD8+ T cells than in CD4+. Still undetermined is the antigen specificity of the expanded peripheral T cells. Both blood CD4+ and CD8+ T cells showed clonal growth by week 6 at 0.1 to 3.0 mg/kg. Some nonresponders additionally presented with little normalized T-cell clonal expansion.

The chain joins TRBV19 to TRBJ1-2; D unclear. This receptor was obtained from an adult with an advanced solid tumor such as melanoma, head and neck, liver or kidney cancer. The sample consisted of CD4+ or CD8+ T cells sorted from blood, taken in a trial of the OX40 agonist ivuxolimab. The CDR3 DNA follows: TGTGCCAGTAGAGTAGGGAGTAACTATGGCTACACCTTC. Translated, it gives CASRVGSNYGYTF.